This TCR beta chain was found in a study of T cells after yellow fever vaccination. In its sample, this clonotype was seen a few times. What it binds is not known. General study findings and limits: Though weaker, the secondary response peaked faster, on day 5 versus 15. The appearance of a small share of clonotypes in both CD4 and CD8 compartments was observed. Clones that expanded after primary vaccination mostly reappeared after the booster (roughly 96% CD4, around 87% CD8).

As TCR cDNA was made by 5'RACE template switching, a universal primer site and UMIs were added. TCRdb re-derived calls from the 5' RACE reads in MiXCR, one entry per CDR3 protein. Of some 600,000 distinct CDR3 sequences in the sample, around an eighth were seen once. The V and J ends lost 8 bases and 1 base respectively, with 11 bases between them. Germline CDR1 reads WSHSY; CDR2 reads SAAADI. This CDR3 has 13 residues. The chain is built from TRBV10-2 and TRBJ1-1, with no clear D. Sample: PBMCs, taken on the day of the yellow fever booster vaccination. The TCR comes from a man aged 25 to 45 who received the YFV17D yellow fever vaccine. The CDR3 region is CASRRPSNTEAFF. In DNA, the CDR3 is TGCGCCAGCCGTCGACCCTCGAACACTGAAGCTTTCTTT.